The clone carrying this T cell receptor gamma chain is categorized as large (0.1 to 1%). Its antigen is still unknown. This sample is part of a study of gamma delta lymphoproliferative disorders and STAT genes. Background on the study: Each gamma-chain library started from at least 50 ng of genomic DNA, using the LymphoTrack Dx TCRG Assay. Delta-chain libraries followed the EuroClonality-NGS standard operating procedure.

Trimming cost V 0 bases and J 6 bases; bases outside gene matches: 7. Germline V gives CDR1 EGSNGY, CDR2 YDSYNSKV. There are 15 residues in the CDR3. TCRdb redid the clone calls on the multiplex PCR reads with CATT. The sample lists over 1,000 gamma-chain clones, approximately 20% occurring once. Study results and caveats: Public or private status of leukemic clones needs confirmation. Apart from two gamma clonotypes, major patient clonotypes were public.

Genomic DNA from isolated PBMCs served as the sequencing template. The sequence came from a human donor in good health. The chain recombines TRGV2 with TRGJP2. The J gene, missing from TCRdb, was assigned here through DNA to germline matching. Specimen: blood. The CDR3 coding sequence is TGTGCCACCTGGGACGGGCTTGTGTGTGATTGGATCAAGACGTTT. As protein: CATWDGLVCDWIKTF.